The 10 T cell receptor beta chains in this list originate from one sample, sequenced in a study of T cells in Graves' hyperthyroidism and ophthalmopathy (dated by TCRdb to the late 2010s). Receptors were amplified or captured by multiplex PCR. Sequencing used an Illumina HiSeq 2000. Amplification of TCR beta CDR3 regions was carried out from RNA transcripts. A first-round RT-PCR of the TCR CDR3 used the HTBI primer set with the Qiagen OneStep RT-PCR kit. TCRdb's own reprocessing of the public reads used fastp at Q25 and MiXCR and kept productive beta chains. Every distinct CDR3 protein forms one entry, paired with its most common genes and DNA. The sample profile shows more than 300,000 distinct CDR3 sequences; approximately 15% of them were found once. Of the sample, roughly 21% is held by the ten largest clones. The sample consisted of blood. These TCRs come from a woman under 40 with Graves' ophthalmopathy.

There are many counts of this clonotype. The chain combines TRBV12-5 with TRBJ2-5; D perhaps matches TRBD2 (5 bases). This CDR3 is 16 amino acids long. V gave up 0 bases and J gave up 1 base, with 12 bases separating them. Per germline, CDR1 LGHNT and CDR2 FRNRAP. CDR3 nucleotide sequence: TGTGCTAGTGGTTTGGTACTCGGGATTCTCCAAGAGACCCAGTACTTC. Protein: CASGLVLGILQETQYF.

The chain employs TRBV7-3 and TRBJ1-2; D is possibly TRBD1 (5 bases). This CDR3 spans 15 amino acids. Trimming shortened V by 2 bases and J by 6 bases, and 16 bases separated the two germline ends. CDR1 and CDR2 (germline): SGHTA, FQGTGA. CDR3 sequence: CASSLYGGSTDGYTF. Here the CDR3 DNA reads TGTGCCAGCAGCTTATATGGGGGATCCACGGATGGCTACACCTTC.

Ten or more counts support this clonotype. The chain's CDR3 is CSATPSGHFEQFF. Written as DNA, the CDR3 is TGCAGTGCTACGCCGTCGGGACACTTTGAGCAGTTCTTC. The chain joins TRBV20-1 to TRBJ2-1; possibly TRBD1 for D (6 bases). The CDR3 runs to 13 residues. Germline lookup yields CDR1 DFQATT and CDR2 SNEGSKA (reference sequence). Trimming removed 4 bases from V and 9 bases from J, with 16 bases in between.

In its sample, this clonotype was seen many times. CDR3 coding DNA: TGTGCCAGCAGCTTTTCATTCCAGGGGAGCACAGATACGCAGTATTTT. It encodes CASSFSFQGSTDTQYF. The rearrangement uses TRBV9 and TRBJ2-3; possible D gene TRBD1, 6 bases. Germline CDR1 SGDLS, CDR2 YYNGEE. Trimming took off 4 bases at V and 0 bases at J, with 15 bases between the two ends. The CDR3 is made up of 16 amino acids.

There are many counts of this clonotype. The chain recombines TRBV12-3 or TRBV12-4 with TRBJ2-7, with D uncertain. The CDR3 has 13 residues. Trimming left V 3 bases short and J 7 bases short, with 13 bases between. CDR3 in DNA: TGTGCCAGCAGTTTTGACTCCATAGGGGAGCAGTACTTC. Its translation: CASSFDSIGEQYF.

This clonotype was seen many times. V usage is TRBV20-1 and J usage is TRBJ1-2; no reliable D call. The CDR3 is 12 amino acids. Germline V gene data show CDR1 as DFQATT and CDR2 as SNEGSKA (reference sequence). V lost 4 bases, J lost 0 bases, and 6 bases lay in between. The CDR3 coding sequence is TGCAGTGCTATACCTCCTAACTATGGCTACACCTTC. It codes for CSAIPPNYGYTF.

The V call is TRBV2, the J call TRBJ2-5; no clear D gene. This CDR3 region has 13 residues. The V gene's germline CDR1 is SNHLY and CDR2 FYNNEI. Trimming cost V 1 base and J 4 bases, with 7 bases left between them. CDR3 sequence reads: CASSEDARETQYF. Written as DNA, the CDR3 is TGTGCCAGCAGTGAAGACGCAAGAGAGACCCAGTACTTC.

This clonotype turned up a few times. The chain carries TRBV12-3 or TRBV12-4 and TRBJ1-2; the match to TRBD1 covers 11 bases. V trimming: 5 bases; J trimming: 6 bases; junction bases outside the gene matches: 5. This CDR3 has 14 residues. This chain's CDR3 is CASSPDRGLDGYTF. The CDR3 nucleotides read TGTGCCAGCAGTCCGGACAGGGGGCTGGATGGCTACACCTTC.

In its sample, this clonotype was seen many times. V is TRBV7-2 and J is TRBJ2-1, with a weak D call TRBD1 (5 bases). Germline CDR1 SGHTA, CDR2 FQGNSA. Deletions cut 1 base from V and 6 bases from J, with 13 bases between. This CDR3 comprises 15 residues. CDR3 in amino acids: CASSLDWGRSNEQFF. The CDR3, as DNA: TGTGCCAGCAGCTTAGATTGGGGCCGGAGCAATGAGCAGTTCTTC.

This clonotype came up a few times. This chain links TRBV19 with TRBJ2-1; 9 bases are a match to TRBD2. V shed 1 base, J shed 1 base, and the junction held 8 bases outside the gene matches. There are 18 residues in the CDR3. Germline CDR1 is LNHDA and CDR2 is SQIVND (reference sequence). The CDR3 is CASSIVISGGPSYNEQFF. CDR3 in DNA: TGTGCCAGTAGTATAGTGATTAGCGGGGGTCCATCCTACAATGAGCAGTTCTTC.